These 23 T cell receptor beta chains were sequenced from one sample in a study of cytomegalovirus exposure and HLA in healthy donors. In the PCR, 60 Vbeta and 13 Jbeta primers were used. Some clones are missing from TCRdb's copy, which holds only in-frame ones; the method was immunoSEQ multiplex PCR. The data show 130,000 to 150,000 clones, around two thirds seen once. Sequenced material: PBMCs. These TCRs come from a man aged 18 to 30 in good health and CMV-seropositive.

This clone was detected a few times. Other DNA sequences in this sample translate to the same CDR3. The chain has TRBV19 and TRBJ1-1, with D tentatively TRBD1 (5 bases). The CDR3 consists of 13 residues. Germline values: CDR1 LNHDA, CDR2 SQIVND (reference sequence). V lost 5 bases and J 2 bases, leaving 9 bases between the germline ends. The CDR3 bases are TGTGCCAGTAGTCCCCAGGGAAACACTGAAGCTTTCTTT. As protein: CASSPQGNTEAFF.

The chain joins TRBV4-2 to TRBJ2-7, with a tentative D call TRBD2 (6 bases). In germline, CDR1 is LGHNA, CDR2 YNFKEQ. This CDR3 contains 16 residues. The ends were cut back, 3 bases at V and 6 bases at J, with 21 bases in the middle. The CDR3, as DNA: TGTGCCAGCAGCCAGAGTCCGGGACTGCTAAGAAGCGAGCAGTACTTC. This gives the protein CASSQSPGLLRSEQYF.

The chain is built from TRBV11-3 and TRBJ2-7; 10 positions agree with TRBD1. CDR1 SGHNT and CDR2 YENEEA come from the germline V gene. This CDR3 comprises 16 residues. V lost 5 bases to trimming and J lost 2 bases; unmatched junction nucleotides: 9. The CDR3 is CASSKTTGTGAYEQYF. Written as DNA, the CDR3 is TGTGCCAGCAGCAAGACGACCGGGACAGGGGCCTACGAGCAGTACTTC.

This clone occurred a few times. The CDR3 region is CASSFGPGTGVGELFF. The DNA of the CDR3 is TGTGCCAGCAGCTTCGGTCCCGGGACAGGGGTCGGGGAGCTGTTTTTT. J is TRBJ2-2 and V is TRBV11-2, with TRBD1 matching over 10 bases. Germline V lookup: CDR1 SGHAT, CDR2 FQNNGV. The CDR3 loop spans 16 amino acids. The V and J ends lost 3 bases and 7 bases, in that order; junction bases with no gene match: 8.

This clone was recorded only once. V is TRBV14 and J is TRBJ2-2, with 9 bases lining up with TRBD1. With V trimmed by 3 bases and J by 0 bases, 2 bases remained unmatched. The germline V gene has CDR1 SGHDN and CDR2 FVKESK. The CDR3 contains 16 residues. The DNA of the CDR3 is TGTGCCAGCAGCCATGGACAGGGGCCGAACACCGGGGAGCTGTTTTTT. It translates to CASSHGQGPNTGELFF.

CDR3 DNA: TGCGCCAGCCGGCCTGAGGGTTCAAGCTCCTACAATGAGCAGTTCTTC. As protein: CASRPEGSSSYNEQFF. V gene TRBV5-1 combines with J gene TRBJ2-1, with D perhaps TRBD2 (5 bases). Germline V gene lookup returns CDR1 SGHRS and CDR2 YFSETQ. V lost 7 bases and J 0 bases, leaving 17 bases between the germline ends. The CDR3 extends over 16 amino acids.

The gene calls are TRBV4-1 and TRBJ2-2; 7 nucleotides line up with TRBD1. From germline, CDR1 is MGHRA and CDR2 YSYEKL. The J segment lost 7 bases and the V segment lost 4 bases, leaving 21 bases of the junction unmatched. CDR3 length: 19 residues. The CDR3 sequence: CASSPRPDIWDRRDGELFF. CDR3 sequence (DNA): TGCGCCAGCAGCCCACGTCCTGATATATGGGACAGACGGGACGGGGAGCTGTTTTTT.

This sequence joins TRBV10-3 and TRBJ2-3, with TRBD2 matching over 10 bases. CDR1 is ENHRY and CDR2 is SYGVKD in the germline V gene. V was pared by 6 bases and J by 3 bases, with 6 bases of the junction left unmatched. The CDR3 contains 15 residues. CDR3 sequence: CAIRAGGQWTDTQYF. CDR3 DNA sequence: TGTGCCATCAGAGCGGGGGGGCAATGGACAGATACGCAGTATTTT.

This clone was counted once. This sequence joins TRBV29-1 and TRBJ2-2; D not certain. The CDR3 runs to 14 residues. Germline CDR1 and CDR2: SQVTM and ANQGSEA. V lost 6 bases to trimming and J lost 0 bases, with 11 bases between them. CDR3 region: CSVGVRANTGELFF. In DNA, the CDR3 is TGCAGCGTCGGAGTTCGCGCGAACACCGGGGAGCTGTTTTTT.

This clone is a singleton in its sample. The rearrangement links TRBV12-1 to TRBJ2-1; TRBD2 reflects the table's D call only, with no check against the DNA. TRBV12-1 is tagged as a pseudogene. The CDR3 is made up of 17 amino acids. CDR3 sequence (DNA): TGTGCCAGCAGCGACCTCCGCACGGAGACCCCCTACAATGAGCAGTTCTTC. Amino acid sequence: CASSDLRTETPYNEQFF.

The DNA of the CDR3 is TGTGCCATCAGTGAGTCTGAGGGGAGGGATCCAGATACGCAGTATTTT. Amino acids: CAISESEGRDPDTQYF. The chain is built from TRBV10-3 and TRBJ2-3; 7 nucleotides line up with TRBD2. The CDR3 has 16 amino acids. Germline V gene lookup returns CDR1 ENHRY and CDR2 SYGVKD. V dropped 0 bases and J dropped 4; count of bases not matched to a gene: 7.

The V gene is TRBV6-1, the J gene TRBJ2-5; 8 nucleotides agree with TRBD2. Matching the DNA end better, TRBJ2-7 makes the J call doubtful. The length of the CDR3 is 15 residues. Per the germline V gene, CDR1 is MNHNS and CDR2 is SASEGT. The CDR3 region has the DNA TGTGCCAGCAGTCCAGAGGGACTAGTCCCCTACGAGCAGTACTTC. Amino acids: CASSPEGLVPYEQYF.

This clone has more than one count but fewer than ten. This chain connects TRBV5-6 to TRBJ1-1, with a tentative D call TRBD1 (5 bases). Looked up from germline, CDR1 is SGHDT and CDR2 is YYEEEE. With 0 bases removed from V and 4 bases from J, the gap between germline ends came to 10 bases. The CDR3 is 14 amino acids. The CDR3 coding sequence is TGTGCCAGCAGCTTGGCAGGGCGTCTCACTGAAGCTTTCTTT. This sequence encodes CASSLAGRLTEAFF.

This sequence joins TRBV27 and TRBJ2-1; 9 bases map to TRBD2. J was trimmed by 7 bases and V by 2 bases; bases with no gene match: 6. Germline CDR1 reads MNHEY; CDR2 reads SMNVEV (reference sequence). The CDR3 is 15 amino acids. In DNA, the CDR3 is TGTGCCAGCAGTTTACTTGGCGGGGGGGGTAATGAGCAGTTCTTC. Translation gives CASSLLGGGGNEQFF.

The V call is TRBV6-7, the J call TRBJ2-7; perhaps TRBD2 as D (7 bases). TRBV6-7 falls under the ORF class, with uncertain function. The ends were cut back, 6 bases at V and 5 bases at J, with 20 bases in the middle. The CDR3 sequence is 15 residues long. CDR3 sequence (DNA): TGTGCCAGCAGCGGCGGGGGCGGGGGTAAAAACGAGCAGTACTTC. This encodes CASSGGGGGKNEQYF.

On this clone: The junction departs from the called germline gene at one end, perhaps through a read error. J is TRBJ2-5 and V is TRBV7-7, with D unresolved. The CDR3 runs to 11 residues. Germline V gives CDR1 SSHAT, CDR2 FNYEAQ (reference sequence). CDR3 amino acids: CASSSGETQYF. CDR3 bases: TGTGCTAGCAGCTCCGGAGAGACCCAGTACTTC. Full variable domain (remainder filled in from reference TRBV7-7 and TRBJ2-5): GAGVSQSPRYKVTKRGQDVTLRCDPISSHATLYWYQQALGQGPEFLTYFNYEAQPDKSGLPSDRFSAERPEGSISTLTIQRTEQRDSAMYRCASSSGETQYFGPGTRLLVL.

The chain employs TRBV30 and TRBJ2-5; tentatively, D is TRBD1 (6 bases). This CDR3 comprises 15 residues. Germline V gene sequence: CDR1 GTSNPN, CDR2 SVGIG (reference sequence). V lost 3 bases to trimming and J lost 5 bases, with 19 bases between them. In DNA, the CDR3 is TGTGCCTGGAGCTACAGTACAGGGTGGACGGAGACCCAGTACTTC. This sequence encodes CAWSYSTGWTETQYF.

This clone was seen only a few times. J is TRBJ1-2 and V is TRBV27; no clear D. CDR1 and CDR2 (germline): MNHEY, SMNVEV (reference sequence). The CDR3 is made up of 14 amino acids. Deletions cut 3 bases from V and 0 bases from J, with 8 bases between. CDR3 in DNA: TGTGCCAGCAGTTTTGTTGGCCCTAACTATGGCTACACCTTC. This codes for CASSFVGPNYGYTF.

This clone turned up a few times. This chain links TRBV2 with TRBJ1-4, with D possibly being TRBD1 (5 bases). This CDR3 is 15 amino acids long. Germline values: CDR1 SNHLY, CDR2 FYNNEI. Trimming stripped 10 bases from V and 0 bases from J, with 15 bases between. In nucleotides, the CDR3 is TGTGCCATCAAACCTATAGGGGCAACTAATGAAAAACTGTTTTTT. The encoded protein is CAIKPIGATNEKLFF.

The genes are TRBV9 and TRBJ2-2; D unresolved. CDR1 and CDR2 (germline): SGDLS, YYNGEE. Trimming cost V 4 bases and J 2 bases, with 3 bases left between them. The CDR3 length is 12 residues. The CDR3 reads CASSLNTGELFF. CDR3 sequence (DNA): TGTGCCAGCAGCTTAAACACCGGGGAGCTGTTTTTT.

The V and J genes are TRBV28 and TRBJ1-1, with D maybe TRBD1 (6 bases). The CDR3 extends over 13 amino acids. The ends were cut back, 6 bases at V and 4 bases at J, with 12 bases in the middle. The germline CDR1 and CDR2 sequences are MDHEN and SYDVKM. CDR3 sequence reads: CASRWDTLTEAFF. The DNA of the CDR3 is TGTGCCAGCAGGTGGGACACCCTCACTGAAGCTTTCTTT. Variable domain in full (rest from reference TRBV28 and TRBJ1-1): DVKVTQSSRYLVKRTGEKVFLECVQDMDHENMFWYRQDPGLGLRLIYFSYDVKMKEKGDIPEGYSVSREKKERFSLILESASTNQTSMYLCASRWDTLTEAFFGQGTRLTVV.

V usage is TRBV7-6 and J usage is TRBJ2-7; 9 bases align to TRBD1. Germline-derived CDR1 and CDR2 are SGHVS and FNYEAQ. This CDR3 is built from 13 residues. V lost 4 bases and J lost 6; bases outside the gene matches: 4. The CDR3 reads CASSSTTGGEQYF. As DNA, the CDR3 is TGTGCCAGCAGCTCGACGACAGGGGGCGAGCAGTACTTC.

In DNA form, the CDR3 reads TGCGCCAGCAGCACGCTTAGCGGGGCCTACGAGCAGTACTTC. Its translation is CASSTLSGAYEQYF. The chain carries TRBV4-3 and TRBJ2-7; 8 nucleotides match TRBD2. Looked up from germline, CDR1 is LGHNA and CDR2 is YSLEER. The V and J ends lost 5 bases and 2 bases, in that order; junction bases with no gene match: 5. This CDR3 is built from 14 residues.